The 28 T cell receptor beta chains given below trace back to one sample, sequenced in a study of beta chain features in type 1 diabetes. The authors reverse transcribed all of the isolated RNA, so sequencing captured expressed TCRB transcripts. The table came from immunoSEQ multiplex PCR; TCRdb's copy has only in-frame clones and leaves some out. Here the sample spans 150,000 to 180,000 clones, 11% being singletons. Sequencing was carried out using central memory CD4+ T cells from blood. Receptors originate from a man aged 18 to 35 in good health.

This clone was seen a handful of times. CDR3 sequence reads: CASDRGGEQFF. The DNA of the CDR3 is TGTGCCAGCGACAGGGGCGGTGAGCAGTTCTTC. The chain has TRBV7-6 and TRBJ2-1; the match to TRBD1 covers 8 bases. The length of the CDR3 is 11 residues. The junction had 3 bases not matched to a gene; V was cut back by 8 bases and J by 9 bases. Germline values: CDR1 SGHVS, CDR2 FNYEAQ.

The chain joins TRBV5-1 to TRBJ1-1; no firm D call. V lost 7 bases and J lost 5, with 30 bases in between. The germline CDR1 and CDR2 sequences are SGHRS and YFSETQ. The CDR3 has 18 residues. The CDR3 is CASRVRTAPVFGGTEAFF. CDR3 nucleotide sequence: TGCGCCAGCCGCGTTAGAACCGCTCCGGTCTTCGGTGGGACTGAAGCTTTCTTT.

This clone was picked up a small number of times. The chain carries TRBV7-2 and TRBJ2-1; D may be TRBD1 (5 bases). Germline assignment: CDR1 SGHTA and CDR2 FQGNSA. The length of the CDR3 is 13 residues. Trimming shortened V by 5 bases and J by 5 bases, and 10 bases separated the two germline ends. The CDR3 DNA reads TGTGCCAGCAGCCCATCGACAGACAATGAGCAGTTCTTC. Translation gives CASSPSTDNEQFF. The full variable domain, with the rest looked up from reference TRBV7-2 and TRBJ2-1, is GAGVSQSPSNKVTEKGKDVELRCDPISGHTALYWYRQSLGQGLEFLIYFQGNSAPDKSGLPSDRFSAERTGGSVSTLTIQRTQQEDSAVYLCASSPSTDNEQFFGPGTRLTVL.

CDR3 region: CASSPFSGRAGEQYF. The DNA for the CDR3 is TGTGCCAGCTCACCATTCAGCGGGAGGGCTGGAGAGCAGTACTTC. The rearrangement uses TRBV18 and TRBJ2-7; 10 bases are a match to TRBD2. This CDR3 comprises 15 residues. Germline V gene lookup returns CDR1 KGHSH and CDR2 LQKENI. V was pared by 2 bases and J by 7 bases, with 8 bases of the junction left unmatched.

This clone was observed a handful of times. CDR3 nucleotides: TGTGCCAGCAGCCGGGGAGGGGCAGGGCCCACTGAAGCTTTCTTT. Translating gives CASSRGGAGPTEAFF. The chain has TRBV6-5 and TRBJ1-1, with a possible D match to TRBD1 (5 bases). With 6 bases removed from V and 4 bases from J, the gap between germline ends came to 18 bases. CDR3 length: 15 amino acids. Germline CDR1 is MNHEY and CDR2 is SVGAGI.

This clone has more than one count but fewer than ten. The rearrangement joins TRBV4-3 to TRBJ2-6; 12 bases are shared with TRBD2. Germline assignment: CDR1 LGHNA and CDR2 YSLEER. V shed 8 bases, J shed 1 base, and the junction held 6 bases outside the gene matches. The CDR3 loop spans 17 amino acids. The CDR3 region is CASGPGTSGSGANVLTF. The CDR3 DNA is TGCGCCAGCGGGCCCGGGACTAGCGGGTCTGGGGCCAACGTCCTGACTTTC.

V usage is TRBV6-4 and J usage is TRBJ2-7; possibly TRBD1 for D (5 bases). V was trimmed by 5 bases and J by 2 bases, leaving 16 bases between them. Germline lookup yields CDR1 MRHNA and CDR2 SNTAGT. This CDR3 contains 15 residues. CDR3 loop: CASSYAAGKTYEQYF. CDR3 coding DNA: TGTGCCAGCAGTTACGCGGCAGGGAAGACCTACGAGCAGTACTTC.

The chain links TRBV4-2 to TRBJ2-3, with 12 positions matching TRBD1. From germline, CDR1 is LGHNA and CDR2 YNFKEQ. CDR3 length: 15 residues. V shed 6 bases, J shed 8 bases, and the junction held 9 bases outside the gene matches. Here the CDR3 DNA reads TGTGCCAGCAGTCCGGGACAGGGGGCGGCCATTACGCAGTATTTT. It yields the protein CASSPGQGAAITQYF.

About this clone: Just one base apart from a much larger clone, this may be a read error. The identical CDR3 is also encoded by other nucleotide sequences in the sample. The V and J genes are TRBV7-2 and TRBJ2-7; D gene ambiguous. The CDR3 is 11 amino acids. The V end lost 4 bases, the J end lost 2 bases, and 3 bases lay between the germline ends. Per the germline V gene, CDR1 is SGHTA and CDR2 is FQGNSA. The CDR3 spells CASSSAYEQYF. The CDR3 DNA sequence: TGTGCCAGCAGCTCGGCCTACGAGCAGTACTTC.

The CDR3: CASSRAGSTGELFF. CDR3 nucleotide sequence: TGTGCCAGCAGCCGCGCAGGGAGCACCGGGGAGCTGTTTTTT. The chain uses TRBV14 and TRBJ2-2; either TRBD1 or TRBD2 may supply D (5 bases each). The V gene lost 4 bases and the J gene lost 4 bases, with 10 bases spanning the gap. There are 14 residues in the CDR3. Germline V CDR1 and CDR2: SGHDN, FVKESK.

The table lists this clone with a few counts. This rearrangement joins TRBV19 to TRBJ1-5, with a tentative D call TRBD1 (6 bases). The V gene's germline CDR1 is LNHDA and CDR2 SQIVND (reference sequence). V shed 7 bases and J shed 0 bases, with 13 bases lying between them. CDR3 length: 15 amino acids. CDR3 coding DNA: TGTGCCAGTAATTATAGGGGGTATAGCAATCAGCCCCAGCATTTT. This gives the protein CASNYRGYSNQPQHF.

The chain links TRBV4-1 to TRBJ2-3; tentative D call: TRBD2 (6 bases). This CDR3 has 17 residues. Germline V CDR1 and CDR2: MGHRA, YSYEKL. Trimming removed 4 bases at V and 0 bases at J, with 17 bases between. CDR3 in DNA: TGCGCCAGCAGCCGAGCTGACCGGACTACAAGCACAGATACGCAGTATTTT. This encodes CASSRADRTTSTDTQYF.

This clone was found a few times. J is TRBJ1-4 and V is TRBV13, with 7 nucleotides matching TRBD1. The J segment lost 4 bases and the V segment lost 3 bases, leaving 5 bases of the junction unmatched. This CDR3 region has 15 residues. Germline CDR1 PRHDT, CDR2 FYEKMQ (reference sequence). The CDR3 DNA is TGTGCCAGCAGCTTTCTCCAGGGGGGTAATGAAAAACTGTTTTTT. Protein product: CASSFLQGGNEKLFF.

The gene calls are TRBV5-6 and TRBJ1-4, with TRBD1 matching 9 bases. This CDR3 has 15 amino acids. Germline CDR1 reads SGHDT; CDR2 reads YYEEEE. V shed 6 bases and J 8 bases; nucleotides not matched to a gene: 11. For the CDR3, the DNA is TGTGCCAGCACCTACCCGGGACAGGGAAGAGAAAAACTGTTTTTT. This sequence encodes CASTYPGQGREKLFF.

Note on this clone: One end of the junction fails to match germline, which may point to a read error. The rearrangement links TRBV4-1 to TRBJ2-2, with D tentatively TRBD1 (5 bases). The CDR3 extends over 15 amino acids. Per germline, CDR1 MGHRA and CDR2 YSYEKL. CDR3 coding DNA: TGCGCCAGCAGCCAAGTGAGACAGAACACCGTGGAGCTGTTTTTT. Translating gives CASSQVRQNTVELFF.

In its sample, this clone was seen a few times. The genes are TRBV5-1 and TRBJ2-7; D is tentatively TRBD1 or TRBD2 (5 bases each). The V gene lost 7 bases and the J gene lost 3 bases, with 23 bases spanning the gap. The germline CDR1 and CDR2 sequences are SGHRS and YFSETQ. The CDR3 extends over 16 amino acids. The CDR3 loop is CASGLRSGTENYEQYF. DNA of the CDR3: TGCGCCAGCGGATTACGATCCGGGACCGAGAACTACGAGCAGTACTTC.

This clone was seen a handful of times. The J gene is TRBJ2-3, the V gene TRBV28; D not resolved. V lost 7 bases to trimming and J lost 0 bases, with 11 bases between them. This CDR3 is 14 amino acids long. Germline CDR1 MDHEN, CDR2 SYDVKM. CDR3 in amino acids: CASKLADSTDTQYF. DNA for the CDR3: TGTGCCAGCAAGTTGGCTGATAGCACAGATACGCAGTATTTT.

This clone came up a few times. The rearrangement joins TRBV7-2 to TRBJ2-5; tentative D call: TRBD2 (5 bases). The V gene's germline CDR1 is SGHTA and CDR2 FQGNSA. With 1 base removed from V and 4 bases from J, the gap between germline ends came to 13 bases. The CDR3 is 15 residues long. CDR3 in amino acids: CASSLVSGGRETQYF. CDR3 sequence (DNA): TGTGCCAGCAGCTTAGTTTCCGGAGGCCGAGAGACCCAGTACTTC.

Many counts were recorded for this clone. This chain connects TRBV9 to TRBJ2-7; D may be TRBD1 (6 bases). With 3 bases removed from V and 3 bases from J, the gap between germline ends came to 22 bases. CDR3 length: 17 residues. Per germline, CDR1 SGDLS and CDR2 YYNGEE. CDR3 DNA sequence: TGTGCCAGCAGCGATGAGGGGGATTGGCAGGCTGACTACGAGCAGTACTTC. Translating it yields CASSDEGDWQADYEQYF.

J is TRBJ2-2 and V is TRBV27, with D unclear. Trimming removed 2 bases from V and 1 base from J, with 2 bases in between. Germline values: CDR1 MNHEY, CDR2 SMNVEV (reference sequence). This CDR3 is 13 amino acids long. DNA for the CDR3: TGTGCCAGCAGTTTAGGGAACACCGGGGAGCTGTTTTTT. Encoded protein: CASSLGNTGELFF.

The chain uses TRBV9 and TRBJ1-2; perhaps TRBD1 as D (6 bases). This CDR3 contains 15 residues. V was trimmed by 0 bases and J by 8 bases, leaving 17 bases between them. Germline V gene data show CDR1 as SGDLS and CDR2 as YYNGEE. DNA for the CDR3: TGTGCCAGCAGCGTAGGGCACAGGGAGCTACCCGGCTACACCTTC. Translating gives CASSVGHRELPGYTF. The full variable domain, its missing parts supplied by reference TRBV9 and TRBJ1-2, is DSGVTQTPKHLITATGQRVTLRCSPRSGDLSVYWYQQSLDQGLQFLIQYYNGEERAKGNILERFSAQQFPDLHSELNLSSLELGDSALYFCASSVGHRELPGYTFGSGTRLTVV.

This clone was seen a few times. This sequence joins TRBV7-2 and TRBJ2-1; perhaps D is TRBD1 or TRBD2 (5 bases each). Trimming shortened V by 2 bases and J by 5 bases, and 10 bases separated the two germline ends. The CDR3 is 14 residues long. Germline V gene data show CDR1 as SGHTA and CDR2 as FQGNSA. The CDR3 DNA is TGTGCCAGCAGCTTAACGGGACCGAACAATGAGCAGTTCTTC. It yields the protein CASSLTGPNNEQFF.

This clone was counted only a few times. The chain links TRBV5-1 to TRBJ2-2; weak D call: TRBD2 (6 bases). This CDR3 spans 16 amino acids. Per the germline V gene, CDR1 is SGHRS and CDR2 is YFSETQ. The V gene lost 0 bases and the J gene lost 5 bases, with 14 bases spanning the gap. DNA for the CDR3: TGCGCCAGCAGCTTGGCCGGCTCCGGAGGGACCGGGGAGCTGTTTTTT. This translates into CASSLAGSGGTGELFF.

This clone was observed at least ten times. The chain combines TRBV28 with TRBJ1-4; 7 bases map to TRBD1. The trim removed 5 bases at V and 8 bases at J, leaving 5 bases unmatched. The CDR3 totals 13 residues. In germline, CDR1 is MDHEN, CDR2 SYDVKM. The CDR3, as DNA: TGTGCCAGCAGTGAGACAGGGAGGGAAAAACTGTTTTTT. It encodes CASSETGREKLFF.

The chain employs TRBV5-1 and TRBJ1-1; D is perhaps TRBD1 (5 bases). The CDR3 length is 14 residues. Per the germline V gene, CDR1 is SGHRS and CDR2 is YFSETQ. Trimming left V 3 bases short and J 2 bases short, with 11 bases between. Here the CDR3 reads CASSWRDLNTEAFF. CDR3 bases: TGCGCCAGCAGCTGGAGGGACCTCAACACTGAAGCTTTCTTT.

This clone has a handful of counts. The chain combines TRBV5-5 with TRBJ2-3, with D unresolved. Deletions cut 0 bases from V and 6 bases from J, with 14 bases between. The CDR3 length is 15 residues. Per the germline V gene, CDR1 is SGHKS and CDR2 is YYEKEE (reference sequence). The chain's CDR3 is CASSLELASTDTQYF. The CDR3 DNA reads TGTGCCAGCAGCTTGGAGTTGGCCTCGACGGATACGCAGTATTTT. The variable domain in full, completed from reference TRBV5-5 and TRBJ2-3, reads DAGVTQSPTHLIKTRGQQVTLRCSPISGHKSVSWYQQVLGQGPQFIFQYYEKEERGRGNFPDRFSARQFPNYSSELNVNALLLGDSALYLCASSLELASTDTQYFGPGTRLTVL.

This clone has just a few counts. The V and J genes are TRBV7-3 and TRBJ2-4; D is tentatively TRBD1 or TRBD2 (5 bases each). Germline CDR1 reads SGHTA; CDR2 reads FQGTGA. The CDR3 is 13 amino acids. The ends were cut back, 5 bases at V and 5 bases at J, with 10 bases in the middle. CDR3: CASSLGTENIQYF. For the CDR3, the DNA is TGTGCCAGCAGCCTGGGGACCGAAAACATTCAGTACTTC.

The CDR3 DNA sequence: TGCAGCGCGGCCTCCGCCATAGCGGGAGGATTGAACGAGCAGTACTTC. This encodes CSAASAIAGGLNEQYF. The genes are TRBV29-1 and TRBJ2-7, with TRBD2 matching 10 bases. CDR3 length: 16 residues. CDR1 SQVTM and CDR2 ANQGSEA come from the germline V gene. V shed 7 bases, J shed 5 bases, and the junction held 17 bases outside the gene matches.